This is a list of T cell receptor beta chains from one sample in a study of blood T cell repertoires in COVID-19. The protocol was immunoSEQ multiplex PCR, while the TCRdb copy is restricted to in-frame clones and leaves out a portion. Among around 350,000 clones listed, around 87% were seen once. Material for sequencing was peripheral blood. Every receptor here comes from a human donor in a cohort sampled during active COVID-19. CDR3s include the opening cysteine and the closing phenylalanine or tryptophan. A D gene is named only where the DNA matches it firmly. A clone size is listed for some rows: how often the clone was seen (once, few, many), or a class if it is expanded.

j_call v_call clone_size d_call cdr3_aa cdr3_nt
TRBJ2-1 TRBV9 NA TRBD2 CASSPSGLAGGRSYNEQFF TGTGCCAGCAGCCCCTCGGGACTAGCGGGAGGTAGGTCCTACAATGAGCAGTTCTTC
TRBJ2-7 TRBV5-1 NA NA CASSFTTPTPTEQYF TGCGCCAGCAGCTTTACTACTCCTACCCCTACGGAGCAGTACTTC
TRBJ2-1 TRBV6-5 NA TRBD1 CASRGDRRNEQFF TGTGCCAGCAGAGGGGACAGGCGGAATGAGCAGTTCTTC
TRBJ1-2 TRBV30 NA TRBD1 CAWNGQGAGYGYTF TGTGCCTGGAATGGGCAGGGGGCCGGGTATGGCTACACCTTC
TRBJ2-1 TRBV5-5 NA NA CASSQSGSYNEQFF TGTGCCAGCAGCCAGAGCGGTTCCTACAATGAGCAGTTCTTC
TRBJ2-1 TRBV28 NA TRBD2 CASSGLERKVTSSYNEQFF TGTGCCAGCAGCGGACTAGAGCGGAAAGTTACCAGCTCCTACAATGAGCAGTTCTTC
TRBJ2-5 TRBV2 NA NA CASSGSETQYF TGTGCCAGCAGCGGTAGTGAGACCCAGTACTTC
TRBJ1-2 TRBV7-9 NA NA CASSGAETNGYTF TGTGCCAGCAGCGGGGCCGAGACGAATGGCTACACCTTC
TRBJ2-2 TRBV19 NA NA CASSIAGGVLPGELFF TGTGCCAGTAGTATAGCGGGGGGCGTTCTTCCCGGGGAGCTGTTTTTT
TRBJ2-3 TRBV7-2 NA TRBD2 CASSFNGEGPAGAQYF TGTGCCAGCAGCTTTAACGGAGAAGGGCCAGCGGGGGCGCAGTATTTT
TRBJ2-5 TRBV19 NA NA CASSPPPGGHPKTQYF TGTGCCAGTAGTCCCCCTCCCGGCGGACACCCGAAGACCCAGTACTTC
TRBJ2-1 TRBV2 once TRBD2 CASSDRGDNEQFF TGTGCCAGCAGTGACCGGGGGGACAATGAGCAGTTCTTC
TRBJ2-1 TRBV19 NA TRBD2 CASSMVSGGAHEQFF TGTGCCAGTAGTATGGTTAGCGGGGGGGCGCATGAGCAGTTCTTC
TRBJ2-7 TRBV3-1/TRBV3-2 NA NA CASSFAIGSYEQYF TGTGCCAGCAGCTTTGCCATCGGGAGCTACGAGCAGTACTTC
TRBJ1-2 TRBV7-3 few TRBD1 CASSLTSQGDGYTF TGTGCCAGCAGCTTAACGTCGCAGGGGGATGGCTACACCTTC
TRBJ1-6 TRBV12-3/TRBV12-4 many NA CASSPFAGQSLHF TGTGCCAGCAGCCCTTTTGCAGGGCAATCCCTCCACTTT
TRBJ1-6 TRBV28 NA NA CASSLLGAAYNSPLHF TGTGCCAGCAGCCTCCTGGGGGCGGCCTATAATTCACCCCTCCACTTT
TRBJ1-2 TRBV21-1 NA NA CASSAGQDGYTF TGTGCCAGCAGCGCCGGACAGGATGGCTACACCTTC
TRBJ2-1 TRBV28 NA TRBD2 CASRGGLAGGRGEQFF TGTGCCAGCAGGGGCGGACTAGCGGGAGGTCGGGGTGAGCAGTTCTTC
TRBJ2-3 TRBV27 NA TRBD2 CASSLGLADLLSTDTQYF TGTGCCAGCAGTTTGGGACTAGCGGATCTCCTAAGCACAGATACGCAGTATTTT
TRBJ1-5 TRBV6-1 few TRBD1 CASSETTGVQQPQHF TGTGCCAGCAGTGAGACTACAGGGGTACAGCAGCCCCAGCATTTT
TRBJ1-1 TRBV14 NA NA CASSQDQVTEAFF TGTGCCAGCAGCCAAGATCAGGTGACTGAAGCTTTCTTT
TRBJ2-3 TRBV7-2 NA NA CASSPVGGGSGYTQYF TGTGCCAGCAGCCCCGTAGGGGGTGGGAGCGGCTATACGCAGTATTTT
TRBJ1-1 TRBV5-1 NA NA CASSLGRGTEAFF TGCGCCAGCAGCTTGGGCAGGGGTACTGAAGCTTTCTTT
TRBJ2-2 TRBV30 NA TRBD2 CAWSVGRGGYTGELFF TGTGCCTGGAGTGTGGGTCGGGGGGGCTACACCGGGGAGCTGTTTTTT
TRBJ2-5 TRBV12-3/TRBV12-4 NA NA CASSLKGGETQYF TGTGCCAGCAGTTTAAAAGGGGGAGAGACCCAGTACTTC
TRBJ1-6 TRBV7-8 NA NA CASSLVGSSSYNSPLHF TGTGCCAGCAGCTTAGTGGGCAGCAGCTCCTATAATTCACCCCTCCACTTT
TRBJ1-6 TRBV30 NA NA CAWKRSPSSNSPLHF TGTGCCTGGAAGAGGAGCCCGTCCTCGAATTCACCCCTCCACTTT
TRBJ2-7 TRBV29-1 NA NA CSVEDQGKQYF TGCAGCGTTGAAGATCAGGGCAAGCAGTACTTC
TRBJ2-2 TRBV24-1 NA TRBD2 CATSDFGGAHTGELFF TGTGCCACCAGTGATTTCGGGGGGGCGCATACCGGGGAGCTGTTTTTT
TRBJ2-3 TRBV7-3 once NA CASSKRGGVTDTQYF TGTGCCAGCAGTAAAAGGGGGGGAGTCACAGATACGCAGTATTTT